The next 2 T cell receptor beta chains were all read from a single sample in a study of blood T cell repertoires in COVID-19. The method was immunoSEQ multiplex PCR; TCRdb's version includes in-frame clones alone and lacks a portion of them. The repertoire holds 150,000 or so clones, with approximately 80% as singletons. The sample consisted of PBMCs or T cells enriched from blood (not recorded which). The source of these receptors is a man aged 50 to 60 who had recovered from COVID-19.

Here the CDR3 DNA reads TGTGCCAGCAGCTACCACGGGGGGCGCGGCACAGATACGCAGTATTTT. Protein product: CASSYHGGRGTDTQYF. The genes are TRBV14 and TRBJ2-3, with D possibly being TRBD2 (7 bases). This CDR3 has 16 residues. Trimming took 5 bases from V and 1 from J, leaving 16 bases between them. Germline CDR1 SGHDN, CDR2 FVKESK.

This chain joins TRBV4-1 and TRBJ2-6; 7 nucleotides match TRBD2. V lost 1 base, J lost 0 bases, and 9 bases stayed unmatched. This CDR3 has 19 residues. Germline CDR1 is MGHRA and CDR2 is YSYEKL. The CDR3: CASSQGDGRGNSGANVLTF. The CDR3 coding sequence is TGCGCCAGCAGCCAAGGGGATGGGCGGGGGAACTCTGGGGCCAACGTCCTGACTTTC.